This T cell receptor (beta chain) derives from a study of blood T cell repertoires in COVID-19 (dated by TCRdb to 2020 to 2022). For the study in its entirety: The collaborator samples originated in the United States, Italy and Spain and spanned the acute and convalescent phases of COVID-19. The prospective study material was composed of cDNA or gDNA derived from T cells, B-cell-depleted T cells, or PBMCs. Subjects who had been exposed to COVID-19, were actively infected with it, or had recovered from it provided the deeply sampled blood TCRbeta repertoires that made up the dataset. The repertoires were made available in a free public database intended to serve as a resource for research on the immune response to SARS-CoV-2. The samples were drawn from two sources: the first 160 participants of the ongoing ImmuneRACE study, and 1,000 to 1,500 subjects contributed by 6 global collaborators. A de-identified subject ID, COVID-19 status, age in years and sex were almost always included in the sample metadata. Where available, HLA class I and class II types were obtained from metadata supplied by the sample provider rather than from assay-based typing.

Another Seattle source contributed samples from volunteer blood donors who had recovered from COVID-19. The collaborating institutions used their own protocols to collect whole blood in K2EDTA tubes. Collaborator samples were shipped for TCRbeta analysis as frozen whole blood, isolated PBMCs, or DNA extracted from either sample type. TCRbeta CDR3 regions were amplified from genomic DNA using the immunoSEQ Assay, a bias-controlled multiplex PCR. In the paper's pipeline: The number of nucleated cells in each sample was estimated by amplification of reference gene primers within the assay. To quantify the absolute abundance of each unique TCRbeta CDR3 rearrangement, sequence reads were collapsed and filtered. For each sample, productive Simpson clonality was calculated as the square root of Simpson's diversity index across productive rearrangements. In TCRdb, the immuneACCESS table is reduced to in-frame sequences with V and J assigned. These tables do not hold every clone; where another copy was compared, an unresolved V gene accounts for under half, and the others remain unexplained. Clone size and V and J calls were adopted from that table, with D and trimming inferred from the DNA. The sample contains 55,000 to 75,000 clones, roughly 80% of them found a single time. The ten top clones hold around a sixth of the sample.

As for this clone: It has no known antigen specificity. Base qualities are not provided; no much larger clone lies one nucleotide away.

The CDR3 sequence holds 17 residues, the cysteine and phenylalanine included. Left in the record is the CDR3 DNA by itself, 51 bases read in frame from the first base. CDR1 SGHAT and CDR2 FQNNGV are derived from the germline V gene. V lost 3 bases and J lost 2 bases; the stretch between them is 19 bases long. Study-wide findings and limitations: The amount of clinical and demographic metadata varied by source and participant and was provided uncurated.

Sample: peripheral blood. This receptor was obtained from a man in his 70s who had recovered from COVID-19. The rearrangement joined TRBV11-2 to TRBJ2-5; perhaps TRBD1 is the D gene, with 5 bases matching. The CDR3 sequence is CASSLQGPANRQETQYF. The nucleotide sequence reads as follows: TGTGCCAGCAGCTTGCAGGGCCCGGCCAACCGACAAGAGACCCAGTACTTC. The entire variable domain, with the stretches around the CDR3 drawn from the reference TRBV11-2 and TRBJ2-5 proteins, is EAGVAQSPRYKIIEKRQSVAFWCNPISGHATLYWYQQILGQGPKLLIQFQNNGVVDDSQLPKDRFSAERLKGVDSTLKIQPAKLEDSAVYLCASSLQGPANRQETQYFGPGTRLLVL.